This T cell receptor (beta chain) was recovered during a study of monozygotic twins with inflammatory bowel disease. With the 5' RACE reads reprocessed, TCRdb shows one record per CDR3 protein and no DNA. This sample carries roughly 120,000 distinct CDR3 sequences, with 12% going to the ten biggest clones. The CDR3 contains 14 residues. Looked up from germline, CDR1 is KGHSY and CDR2 is FQNENV. Material for sequencing was blood. The receptor was derived from a human donor with ulcerative colitis or Crohn's disease, or a healthy co-twin of an affected twin (not recorded which). The chain joins TRBV16 to TRBJ1-3; absent DNA, TCRdb's TRBD1 call cannot be checked. The CDR3 sequence is CASSQSRGGNTIYF.